This T cell receptor beta chain was sequenced for a study of T cells in Graves' hyperthyroidism and ophthalmopathy. An approximately 9.8 ml volume of fresh peripheral blood provided the PBMCs. This clonotype was recorded many times. The antigen is not known. General study findings and limits: The model's output predicted ophthalmopathy at a median of about 5.9 months prior to onset.

Amplification of TCR beta CDR3 regions used RNA as the template. RT-PCR in the first round (using the HTBI primer set) targeted the TCR CDR3. MiXCR, run by TCRdb on the multiplex PCR reads, gives a single entry per CDR3 protein. Here the sample spans about 290,000 distinct CDR3 sequences, roughly an eighth being singletons. The TCR sequence derives from a woman in her 40s with Graves' hyperthyroidism. Sequencing was done on a sample of blood.

The CDR3 region has the DNA TGTGCCAGCAGCCATTACACCGGGGAGCTGTTTTTT. Translating gives CASSHYTGELFF. This rearrangement joins TRBV7-2 to TRBJ2-2, with D unclear. This CDR3 has 12 amino acids. V gave up 5 bases and J gave up 3 bases, with 4 bases separating them. CDR1 SGHTA and CDR2 FQGNSA come from the germline V gene.